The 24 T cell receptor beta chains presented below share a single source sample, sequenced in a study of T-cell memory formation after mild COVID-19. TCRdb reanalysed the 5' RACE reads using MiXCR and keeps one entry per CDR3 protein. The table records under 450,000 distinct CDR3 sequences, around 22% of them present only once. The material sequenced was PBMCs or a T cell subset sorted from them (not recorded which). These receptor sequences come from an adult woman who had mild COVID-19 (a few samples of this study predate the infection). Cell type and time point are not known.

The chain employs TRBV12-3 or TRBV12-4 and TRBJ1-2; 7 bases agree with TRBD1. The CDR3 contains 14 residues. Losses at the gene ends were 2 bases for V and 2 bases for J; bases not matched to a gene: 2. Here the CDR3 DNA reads TGTGCCAGCAGTTTAAGGGGGCCGAACTATGGCTACACCTTC. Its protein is CASSLRGPNYGYTF.

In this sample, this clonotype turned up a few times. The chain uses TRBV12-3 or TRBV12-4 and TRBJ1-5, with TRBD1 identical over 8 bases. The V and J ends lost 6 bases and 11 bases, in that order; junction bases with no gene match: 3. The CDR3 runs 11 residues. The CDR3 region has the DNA TGTGCCAGCAGCCGGGACAGGTCCCAGCATTTT. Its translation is CASSRDRSQHF.

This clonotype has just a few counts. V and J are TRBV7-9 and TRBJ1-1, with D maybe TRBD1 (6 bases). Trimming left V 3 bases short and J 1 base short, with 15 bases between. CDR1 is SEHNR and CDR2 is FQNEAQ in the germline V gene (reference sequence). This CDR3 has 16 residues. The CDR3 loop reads CASSLPLGQENTEAFF. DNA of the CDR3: TGTGCCAGCAGCTTGCCTTTGGGACAAGAGAACACTGAAGCTTTCTTT.

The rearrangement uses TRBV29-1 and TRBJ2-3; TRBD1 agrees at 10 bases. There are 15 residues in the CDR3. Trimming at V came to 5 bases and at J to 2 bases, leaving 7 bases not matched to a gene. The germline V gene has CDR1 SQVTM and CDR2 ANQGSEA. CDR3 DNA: TGCAGCGTTCGAGTGACAGGGGGCAACACAGATACGCAGTATTTT. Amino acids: CSVRVTGGNTDTQYF.

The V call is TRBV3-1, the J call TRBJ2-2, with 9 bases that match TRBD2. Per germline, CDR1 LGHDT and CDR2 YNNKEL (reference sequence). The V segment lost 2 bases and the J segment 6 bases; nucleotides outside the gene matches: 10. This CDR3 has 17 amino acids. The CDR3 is CASSQPAGGPWAGELFF. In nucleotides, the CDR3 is TGTGCCAGCAGCCAACCAGCGGGAGGCCCCTGGGCCGGGGAGCTGTTTTTT.

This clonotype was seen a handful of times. The CDR3 loop reads CASSLGDIGGYRIEQYF. The CDR3 DNA reads as TGCGCCAGCAGCTTGGGGGATATTGGTGGGTACCGAATCGAGCAGTACTTC. The V and J genes are TRBV5-1 and TRBJ2-7, with D uncertain. Germline V gives CDR1 SGHRS, CDR2 YFSETQ. Trimming took 0 bases from V and 6 from J, leaving 22 bases between them. The CDR3 extends over 17 amino acids.

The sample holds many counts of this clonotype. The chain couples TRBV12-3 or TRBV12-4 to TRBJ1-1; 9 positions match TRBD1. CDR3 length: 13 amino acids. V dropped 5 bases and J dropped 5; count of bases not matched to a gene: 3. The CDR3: CASSLGQGTEAFF. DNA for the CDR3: TGTGCCAGCAGTCTCGGACAGGGGACTGAAGCTTTCTTT.

CDR3 in amino acids: CAWSGGGESPLHF. The DNA for the CDR3 is TGTGCCTGGAGCGGCGGGGGGGAATCACCCCTCCACTTT. The rearrangement uses TRBV30 and TRBJ1-6; possible D gene TRBD1, 5 bases. The germline V gene has CDR1 GTSNPN and CDR2 SVGIG (reference sequence). CDR3 length: 13 residues. Trimming pared 3 bases from V and 10 bases from J, leaving 13 bases between.

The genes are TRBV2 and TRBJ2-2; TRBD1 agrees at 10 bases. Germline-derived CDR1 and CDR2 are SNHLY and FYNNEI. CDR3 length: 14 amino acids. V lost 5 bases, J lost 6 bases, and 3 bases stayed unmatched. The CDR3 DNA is TGTGCCAGCAGTCCGGGACAGGGGTCCGGGGAGCTGTTTTTT. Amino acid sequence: CASSPGQGSGELFF.

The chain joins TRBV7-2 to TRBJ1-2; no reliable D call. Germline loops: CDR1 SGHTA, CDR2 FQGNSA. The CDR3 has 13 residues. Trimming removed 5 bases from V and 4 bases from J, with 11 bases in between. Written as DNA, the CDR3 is TGTGCCAGCAGCCTCGAAGGCCTCTATGGCTACACCTTC. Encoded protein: CASSLEGLYGYTF.

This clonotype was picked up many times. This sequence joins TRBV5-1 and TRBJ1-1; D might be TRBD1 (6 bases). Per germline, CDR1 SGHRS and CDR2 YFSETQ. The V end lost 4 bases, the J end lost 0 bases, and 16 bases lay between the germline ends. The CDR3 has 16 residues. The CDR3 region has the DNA TGCGCCAGCAGCAAAGACAGGACCTACATGAACACTGAAGCTTTCTTT. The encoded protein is CASSKDRTYMNTEAFF.

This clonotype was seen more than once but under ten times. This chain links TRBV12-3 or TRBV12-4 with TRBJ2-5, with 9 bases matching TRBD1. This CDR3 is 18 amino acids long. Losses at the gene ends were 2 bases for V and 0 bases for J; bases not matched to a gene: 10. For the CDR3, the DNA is TGTGCCAGCAGTTTAAGGACAGGGGCCTCTGGGTACCAAGAGACCCAGTACTTC. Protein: CASSLRTGASGYQETQYF.

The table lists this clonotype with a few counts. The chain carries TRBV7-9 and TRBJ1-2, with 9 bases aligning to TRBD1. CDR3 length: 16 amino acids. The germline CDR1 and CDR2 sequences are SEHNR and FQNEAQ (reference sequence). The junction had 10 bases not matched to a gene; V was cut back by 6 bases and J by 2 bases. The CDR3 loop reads CASSRQGGSLNYGYTF. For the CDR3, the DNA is TGTGCCAGCAGTCGACAGGGGGGCTCATTAAACTATGGCTACACCTTC.

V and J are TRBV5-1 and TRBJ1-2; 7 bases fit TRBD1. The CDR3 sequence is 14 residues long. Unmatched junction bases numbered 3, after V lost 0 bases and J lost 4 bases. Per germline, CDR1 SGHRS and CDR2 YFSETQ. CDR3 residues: CASSLERDSYGYTF. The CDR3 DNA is TGCGCCAGCAGCTTGGAAAGGGACAGCTATGGCTACACCTTC. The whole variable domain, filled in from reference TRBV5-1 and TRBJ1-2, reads KAGVTQTPRYLIKTRGQQVTLSCSPISGHRSVSWYQQTPGQGLQFLFEYFSETQRNKGNFPGRFSGRQFSNSRSEMNVSTLELGDSALYLCASSLERDSYGYTFGSGTRLTVV.

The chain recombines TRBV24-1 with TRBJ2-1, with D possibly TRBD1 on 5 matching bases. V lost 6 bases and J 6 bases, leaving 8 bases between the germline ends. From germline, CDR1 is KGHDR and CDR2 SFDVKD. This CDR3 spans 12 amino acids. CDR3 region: CATSQGPNEQFF. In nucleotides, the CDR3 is TGTGCCACCAGTCAGGGCCCCAATGAGCAGTTCTTC.

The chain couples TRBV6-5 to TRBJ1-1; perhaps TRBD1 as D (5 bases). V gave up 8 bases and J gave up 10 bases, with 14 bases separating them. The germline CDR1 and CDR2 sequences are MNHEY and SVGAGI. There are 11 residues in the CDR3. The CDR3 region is CASGRSGGAFF. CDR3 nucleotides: TGTGCCAGCGGTCGGAGTGGGGGAGCTTTCTTT.

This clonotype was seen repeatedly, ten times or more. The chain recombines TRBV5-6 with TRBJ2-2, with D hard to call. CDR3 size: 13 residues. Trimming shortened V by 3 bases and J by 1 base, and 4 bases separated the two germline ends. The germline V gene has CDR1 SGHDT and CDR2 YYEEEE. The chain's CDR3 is CASSWVNTGELFF. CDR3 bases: TGTGCCAGCAGCTGGGTGAACACCGGGGAGCTGTTTTTT.

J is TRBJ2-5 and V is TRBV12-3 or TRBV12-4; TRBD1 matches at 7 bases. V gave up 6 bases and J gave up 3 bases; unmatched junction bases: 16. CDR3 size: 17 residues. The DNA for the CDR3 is TGTGCCAGCAGCCCCCGGACAGGTGGGCTTTGGGAAGAGACCCAGTACTTC. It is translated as CASSPRTGGLWEETQYF.

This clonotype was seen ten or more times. CDR3 DNA: TGCGCCAGCAGCTTGGCAGGGAGTACTAATGAAAAACTGTTTTTT. Protein product: CASSLAGSTNEKLFF. The J gene is TRBJ1-4, the V gene TRBV5-1, with D possibly being TRBD1 (5 bases). The CDR3 has 15 amino acids. CDR1 and CDR2 (germline): SGHRS, YFSETQ. Trimming pared 0 bases from V and 2 bases from J, leaving 8 bases between. The full variable domain, in which reference TRBV5-1 and TRBJ1-4 provide the parts outside the CDR3, is KAGVTQTPRYLIKTRGQQVTLSCSPISGHRSVSWYQQTPGQGLQFLFEYFSETQRNKGNFPGRFSGRQFSNSRSEMNVSTLELGDSALYLCASSLAGSTNEKLFFGSGTQLSVL.

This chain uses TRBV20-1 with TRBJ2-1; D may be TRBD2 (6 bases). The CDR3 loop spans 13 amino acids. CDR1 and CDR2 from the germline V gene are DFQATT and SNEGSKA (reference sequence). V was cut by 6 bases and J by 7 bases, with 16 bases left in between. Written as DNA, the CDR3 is TGCAGTGCCACCGGGCGGGGAAGGAATGAGCAGTTCTTC. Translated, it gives CSATGRGRNEQFF.

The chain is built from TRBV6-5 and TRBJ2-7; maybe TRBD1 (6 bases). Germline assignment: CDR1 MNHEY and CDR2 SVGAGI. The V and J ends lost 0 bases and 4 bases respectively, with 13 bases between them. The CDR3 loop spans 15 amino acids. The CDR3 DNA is TGTGCCAGCAGTTACTCGGAACAGGGTCGGTACGAGCAGTACTTC. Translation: CASSYSEQGRYEQYF.

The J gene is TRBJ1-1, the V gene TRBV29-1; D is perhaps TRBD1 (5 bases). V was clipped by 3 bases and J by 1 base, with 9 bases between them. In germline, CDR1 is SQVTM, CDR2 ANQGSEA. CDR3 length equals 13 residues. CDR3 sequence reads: CSVDGHPNTEAFF. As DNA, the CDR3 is TGCAGCGTTGACGGACACCCGAACACTGAAGCTTTCTTT.

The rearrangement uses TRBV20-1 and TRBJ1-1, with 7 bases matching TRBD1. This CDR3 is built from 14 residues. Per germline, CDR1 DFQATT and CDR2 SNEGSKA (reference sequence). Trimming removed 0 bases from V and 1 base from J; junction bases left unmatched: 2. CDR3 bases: TGCAGTGCTAGAGAACAGGGGAAGAACACTGAAGCTTTCTTT. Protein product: CSAREQGKNTEAFF.

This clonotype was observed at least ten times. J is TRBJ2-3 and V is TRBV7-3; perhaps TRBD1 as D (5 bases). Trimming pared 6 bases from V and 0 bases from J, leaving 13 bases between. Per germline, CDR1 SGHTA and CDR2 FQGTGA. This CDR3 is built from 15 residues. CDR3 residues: CASSPARVSTDTQYF. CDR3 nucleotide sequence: TGTGCCAGCAGTCCAGCCAGGGTTAGCACAGATACGCAGTATTTT.